This TCR beta chain is from a study of T cells in Graves' hyperthyroidism and ophthalmopathy. In the study overall: Prior to any treatment, at the point of initial diagnosis, peripheral blood was collected.

Graves' hyperthyroidism without ophthalmopathy progression within 18 months was termed stable. RNA transcripts gave rise to amplified TCR beta CDR3 regions. The TCR CDR3 first-round RT-PCR relied on the HTBI primer set. TCRdb reanalysed the multiplex PCR reads using MiXCR and keeps one entry per CDR3 protein. The sample lists fewer than 400,000 distinct CDR3 sequences, 25% seen once, with around 79% in the top ten. As for this clonotype: A junction boundary mismatches the germline segment, possibly from a read error.

Germline V gene lookup returns CDR1 LGHNT and CDR2 FRNRAP. This CDR3 has 13 residues. V is TRBV12-5 and J is TRBJ1-1; possible D gene TRBD1, 6 bases. This clonotype was sampled from a man in his fifties or sixties with Graves' hyperthyroidism. Sequencing was performed on blood. The CDR3 sequence is CATKGVGDTEAFF. The CDR3 nucleotides read TGTGCTACCAAGGGCGTGGGGGACACTGAAGCCTTCTTT.